This T cell receptor beta chain comes out of a study of cytomegalovirus exposure and HLA in healthy donors. PCR amplification relied on 60 Vbeta primers (plus 13 Jbeta primers). Only in-frame clones appear in the TCRdb table, and some are missing; sequencing was by immunoSEQ multiplex PCR. The profile shows around 64,000 clones, around 82% of them singletons. This CDR3 contains 12 residues. Trimming cost V 4 bases and J 4 bases, with 11 bases left between them. Germline CDR1 reads GTSNPN; CDR2 reads SVGIG (reference sequence). Sequenced input: PBMCs. The rearrangement joins TRBV30 to TRBJ2-7; D gene unclear. This TCR came from a man between 18 and 35 years old in good health and CMV-seropositive. DNA for the CDR3: TGTGCCTGGAACCTGGGCGCTTACGAGCAGTACTTC. It encodes CAWNLGAYEQYF.